The source of this T cell receptor (beta chain) is a study of T cells after yellow fever vaccination. Overall study results and limits: Peaking on day 5 versus 15, the secondary response was faster but weaker.

The CDR3 runs 12 residues. CDR1 SNHLY and CDR2 FYNNEI come from the germline V gene. V was pared by 6 bases and J by 6 bases, with 10 bases between. This clonotype occurred a few times. Its antigen is currently unknown. TCRdb reanalysed the 5' RACE reads using MiXCR and keeps one entry per CDR3 protein. The sample has under 600,000 distinct CDR3 sequences, roughly 14% seen once. The chain carries TRBV2 and TRBJ2-3; unclear D gene. The TCR sequence derives from a man aged 25 to 40 who received the YFV17D yellow fever vaccine. Sequenced here: PBMCs, sampled on the day of the yellow fever booster vaccination. The CDR3 loop reads CASSKDADTQYF. CDR3 DNA: TGTGCCAGCAGCAAAGACGCGGATACGCAGTATTTT.